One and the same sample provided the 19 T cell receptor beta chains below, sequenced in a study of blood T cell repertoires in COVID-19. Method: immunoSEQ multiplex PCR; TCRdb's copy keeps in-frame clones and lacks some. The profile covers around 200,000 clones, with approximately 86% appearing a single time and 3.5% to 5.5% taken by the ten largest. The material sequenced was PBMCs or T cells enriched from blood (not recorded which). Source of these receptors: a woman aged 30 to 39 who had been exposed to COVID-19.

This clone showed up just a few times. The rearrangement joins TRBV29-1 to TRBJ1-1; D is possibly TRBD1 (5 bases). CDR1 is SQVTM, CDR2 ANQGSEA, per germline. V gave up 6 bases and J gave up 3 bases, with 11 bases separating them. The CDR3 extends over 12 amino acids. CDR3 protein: CSVRSGDTEAFF. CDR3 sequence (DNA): TGCAGCGTGCGTTCGGGGGACACTGAAGCTTTCTTT.

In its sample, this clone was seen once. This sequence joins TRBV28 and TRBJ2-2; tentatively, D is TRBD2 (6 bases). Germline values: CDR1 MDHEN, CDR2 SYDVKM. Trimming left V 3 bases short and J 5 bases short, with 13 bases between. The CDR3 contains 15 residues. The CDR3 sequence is CASSFPSGGTGELFF. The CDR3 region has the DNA TGTGCCAGCAGTTTCCCGAGTGGAGGGACCGGGGAGCTGTTTTTT.

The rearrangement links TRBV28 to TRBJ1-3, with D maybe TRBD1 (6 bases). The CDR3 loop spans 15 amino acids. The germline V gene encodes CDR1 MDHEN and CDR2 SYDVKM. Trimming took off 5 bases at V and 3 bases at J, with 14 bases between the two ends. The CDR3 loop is CASSVAEDSGNTIYF. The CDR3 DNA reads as TGTGCCAGCAGTGTCGCCGAGGACAGTGGAAACACCATATATTTT.

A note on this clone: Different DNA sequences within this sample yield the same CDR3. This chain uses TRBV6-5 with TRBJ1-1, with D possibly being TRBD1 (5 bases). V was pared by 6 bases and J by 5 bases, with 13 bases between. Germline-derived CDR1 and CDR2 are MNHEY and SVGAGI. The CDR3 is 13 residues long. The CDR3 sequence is CASSPPGGTEAFF. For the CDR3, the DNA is TGTGCCAGCAGCCCCCCCGGGGGAACTGAAGCTTTCTTT.

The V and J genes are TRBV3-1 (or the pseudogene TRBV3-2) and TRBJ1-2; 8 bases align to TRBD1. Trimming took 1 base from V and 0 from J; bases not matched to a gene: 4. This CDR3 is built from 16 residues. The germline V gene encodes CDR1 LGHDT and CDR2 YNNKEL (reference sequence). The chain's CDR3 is CASSQGRGQANYGYTF. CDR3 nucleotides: TGTGCCAGCAGCCAAGGCAGGGGGCAAGCTAACTATGGCTACACCTTC.

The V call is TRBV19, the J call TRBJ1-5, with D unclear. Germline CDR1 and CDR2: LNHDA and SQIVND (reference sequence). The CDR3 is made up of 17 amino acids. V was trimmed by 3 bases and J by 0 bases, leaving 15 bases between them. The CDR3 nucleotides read TGTGCCAGTAGTATGAGGCTACTAGTTCCTAGCAATCAGCCCCAGCATTTT. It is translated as CASSMRLLVPSNQPQHF.

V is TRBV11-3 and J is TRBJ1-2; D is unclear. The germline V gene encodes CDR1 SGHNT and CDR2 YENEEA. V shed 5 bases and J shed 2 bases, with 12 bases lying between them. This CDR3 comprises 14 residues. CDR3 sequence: CASSQKPGNYGYTF. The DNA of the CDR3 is TGTGCCAGCAGCCAAAAGCCAGGAAACTATGGCTACACCTTC.

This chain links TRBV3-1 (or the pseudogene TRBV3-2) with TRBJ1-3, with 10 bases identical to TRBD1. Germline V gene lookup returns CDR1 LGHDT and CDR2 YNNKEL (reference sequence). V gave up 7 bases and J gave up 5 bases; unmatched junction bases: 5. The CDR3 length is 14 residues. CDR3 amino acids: CASTQTGGRNTIYF. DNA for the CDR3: TGTGCCAGCACCCAGACAGGGGGCAGAAACACCATATATTTT.

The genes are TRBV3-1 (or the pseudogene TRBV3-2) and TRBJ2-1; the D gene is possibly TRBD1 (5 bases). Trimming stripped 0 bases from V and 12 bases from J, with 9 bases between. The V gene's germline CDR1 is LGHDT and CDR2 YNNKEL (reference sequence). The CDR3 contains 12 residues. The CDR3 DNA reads TGTGCCAGCAGCCAAGAAAATAGGGGGCAGTTCTTC. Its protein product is CASSQENRGQFF.

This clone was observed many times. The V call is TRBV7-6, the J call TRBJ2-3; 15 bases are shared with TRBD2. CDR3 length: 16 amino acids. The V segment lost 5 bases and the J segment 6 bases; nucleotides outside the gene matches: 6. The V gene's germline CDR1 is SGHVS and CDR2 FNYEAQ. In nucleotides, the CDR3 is TGTGCCAGCAGCCGAGGACTAGCGGGGGGGCCCGATACGCAGTATTTT. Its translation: CASSRGLAGGPDTQYF.

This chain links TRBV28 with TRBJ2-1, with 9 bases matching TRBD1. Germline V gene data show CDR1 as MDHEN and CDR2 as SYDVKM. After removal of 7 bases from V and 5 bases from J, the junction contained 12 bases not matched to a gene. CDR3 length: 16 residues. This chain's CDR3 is CASIQFPGQGNNEQFF. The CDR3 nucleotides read TGTGCCAGCATCCAATTTCCGGGACAGGGTAACAATGAGCAGTTCTTC.

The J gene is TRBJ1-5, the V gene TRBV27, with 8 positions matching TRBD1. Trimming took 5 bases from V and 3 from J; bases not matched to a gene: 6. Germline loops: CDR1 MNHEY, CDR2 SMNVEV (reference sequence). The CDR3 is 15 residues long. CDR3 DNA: TGTGCCAGCAGTCGCAACAGGGGGGACAATCAGCCCCAGCATTTT. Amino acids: CASSRNRGDNQPQHF.

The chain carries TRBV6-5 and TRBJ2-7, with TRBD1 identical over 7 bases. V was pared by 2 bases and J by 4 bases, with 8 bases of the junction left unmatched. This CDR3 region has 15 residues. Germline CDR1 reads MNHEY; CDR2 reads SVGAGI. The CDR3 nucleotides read TGTGCCAGCAGTTACCCGGGACAGACTTCTTACGAGCAGTACTTC. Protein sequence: CASSYPGQTSYEQYF.

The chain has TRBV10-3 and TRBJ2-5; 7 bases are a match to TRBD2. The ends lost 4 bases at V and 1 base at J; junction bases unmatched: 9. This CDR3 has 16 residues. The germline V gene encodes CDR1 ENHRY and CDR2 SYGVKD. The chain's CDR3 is CAISAGLDPGQETQYF. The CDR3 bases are TGTGCCATCAGTGCAGGACTAGACCCCGGCCAAGAGACCCAGTACTTC.

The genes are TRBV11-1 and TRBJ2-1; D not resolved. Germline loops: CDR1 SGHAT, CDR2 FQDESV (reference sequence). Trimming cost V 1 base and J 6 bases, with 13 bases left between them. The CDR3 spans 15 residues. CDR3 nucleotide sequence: TGTGCCAGCAGCTTAGGCGACTCCTTATCCAATGAGCAGTTCTTC. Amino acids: CASSLGDSLSNEQFF.

The CDR3 sequence is CASSASYGGFGSNQPQHF. The CDR3 DNA reads TGTGCCAGCAGTGCGTCATATGGGGGGTTTGGAAGCAATCAGCCCCAGCATTTT. This chain uses TRBV6-1 with TRBJ1-5; perhaps TRBD1 as D (5 bases). The V end was cut by 4 bases, the J end by 1 base, with 20 bases between. The length of the CDR3 is 18 residues. Germline assignment: CDR1 MNHNS and CDR2 SASEGT.

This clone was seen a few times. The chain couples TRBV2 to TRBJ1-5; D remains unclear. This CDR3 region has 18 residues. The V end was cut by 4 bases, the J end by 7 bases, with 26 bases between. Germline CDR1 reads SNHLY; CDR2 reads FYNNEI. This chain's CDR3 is CASSVRGSALPNGQPQHF. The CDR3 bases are TGTGCCAGCAGTGTGAGAGGTTCGGCGCTCCCAAACGGGCAGCCCCAGCATTTT.

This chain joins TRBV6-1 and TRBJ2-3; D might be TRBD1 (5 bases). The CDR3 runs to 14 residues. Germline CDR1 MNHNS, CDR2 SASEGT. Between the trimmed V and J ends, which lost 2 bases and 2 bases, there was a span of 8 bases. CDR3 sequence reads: CASSERGPTDTQYF. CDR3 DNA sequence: TGTGCCAGCAGTGAAAGGGGCCCCACAGATACGCAGTATTTT.

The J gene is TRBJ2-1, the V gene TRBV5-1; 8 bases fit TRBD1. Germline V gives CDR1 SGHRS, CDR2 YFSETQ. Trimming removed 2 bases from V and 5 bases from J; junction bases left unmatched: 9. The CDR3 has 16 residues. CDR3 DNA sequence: TGCGCCAGCAGCTTCACCGGGACAGGCGGACACAATGAGCAGTTCTTC. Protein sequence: CASSFTGTGGHNEQFF.